A selection of T cell receptor beta chains follows, all from one sample in a study of human T cells and chemical hapten exposure. TCRdb fed the RACE reads into MiXCR, producing one record per CDR3 protein. The sample lists about 80,000 distinct CDR3 sequences; about 15% were seen once. Source: whole blood, taken in connection with sensitization to the hapten diphenylcyclopropenone (DPC). These receptors were taken from a woman in her fifties or sixties with alopecia areata. Some clones in this sample may be carry-over from other donors' samples. The conserved cysteine and the conserved F or W are not part of the CDR3 here. Each record gives: J gene, V gene, CDR3 protein.

j_gene: TRBJ2-7
v_gene: TRBV20-1
CDR3aa: SARTSGAWNEQY

j_gene: TRBJ2-6
v_gene: TRBV10-3
CDR3aa: AITQGAGANVLT

j_gene: TRBJ2-7
v_gene: TRBV7-2
CDR3aa: ASSLEAGTLYEQY

j_gene: TRBJ2-1
v_gene: TRBV20-1
CDR3aa: SARSGSGGYNEQF

j_gene: TRBJ2-1
v_gene: TRBV7-6
CDR3aa: ASSSPGKRNYNEQF

j_gene: TRBJ2-3
v_gene: TRBV5-4
CDR3aa: ASSRDRVFTDTQY

j_gene: TRBJ1-1
v_gene: TRBV27
CDR3aa: ASSTYIANTEAF

j_gene: TRBJ1-4
v_gene: TRBV7-9
CDR3aa: ASSPQAWDRGEKLF

j_gene: TRBJ1-4
v_gene: TRBV6-6
CDR3aa: ASSLDRNEKLF

j_gene: TRBJ2-6
v_gene: TRBV3-1
CDR3aa: ASTLTGANVLT

j_gene: TRBJ2-7
v_gene: TRBV14
CDR3aa: ASSQRESSYEQY

j_gene: TRBJ2-5
v_gene: TRBV30
CDR3aa: ATIRGGFQETQY

j_gene: TRBJ1-5
v_gene: TRBV12-2
CDR3aa: ASRPTGDPSNQPQH

j_gene: TRBJ2-3
v_gene: TRBV20-1
CDR3aa: SAVSGSDTQY